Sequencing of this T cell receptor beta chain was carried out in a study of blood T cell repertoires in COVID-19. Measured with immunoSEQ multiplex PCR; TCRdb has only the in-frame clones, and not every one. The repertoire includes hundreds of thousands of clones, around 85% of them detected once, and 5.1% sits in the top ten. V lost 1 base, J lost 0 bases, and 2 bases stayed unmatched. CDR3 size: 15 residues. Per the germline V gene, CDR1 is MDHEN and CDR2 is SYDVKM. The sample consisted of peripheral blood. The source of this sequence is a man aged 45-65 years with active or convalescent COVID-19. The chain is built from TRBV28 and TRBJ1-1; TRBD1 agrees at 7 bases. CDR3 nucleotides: TGTGCCAGCAGTTTATCAGACAGGGTGAACACTGAAGCTTTCTTT. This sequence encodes CASSLSDRVNTEAFF.